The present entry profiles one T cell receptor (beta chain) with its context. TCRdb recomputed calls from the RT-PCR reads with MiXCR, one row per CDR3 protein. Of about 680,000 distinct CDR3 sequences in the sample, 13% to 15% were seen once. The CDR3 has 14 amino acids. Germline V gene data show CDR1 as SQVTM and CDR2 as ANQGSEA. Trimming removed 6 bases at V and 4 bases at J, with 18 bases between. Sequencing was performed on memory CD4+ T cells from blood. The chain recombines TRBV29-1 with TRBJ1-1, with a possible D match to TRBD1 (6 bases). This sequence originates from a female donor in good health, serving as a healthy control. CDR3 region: CSVVTRGDGTEAFF. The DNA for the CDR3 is TGCAGCGTAGTAACCAGGGGTGATGGCACTGAAGCTTTCTTT. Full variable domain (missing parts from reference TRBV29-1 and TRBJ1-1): SAVISQKPSRDICQRGTSLTIQCQVDSQVTMMFWYRQQPGQSLTLIATANQGSEATYESGFVIDKFPISRPNLTFSTLTVSNMSPEDSSIYLCSVVTRGDGTEAFFGQGTRLTVV.